This T cell receptor beta chain was captured in a study of cytomegalovirus exposure and HLA in healthy donors. Points from the study as a whole: Sequencing artifact likely explains a cluster of highly shared sequence variants. Investigators reported under 200 TCR beta chains as tied to cytomegalovirus. V- and J-gene trimming of TCR beta was linked (in a later analysis) to a missense DCLRE1C variant. TCR beta sequences reportedly predicted the HLA-A and HLA-B alleles of most subjects accurately.

As regards this clone: Its specificity is unknown.

The PCR had 60 Vbeta and 13 Jbeta primers. Measured with immunoSEQ multiplex PCR; TCRdb has only the in-frame clones, and not every one. The sample holds about 130,000 clones; about 71% are singletons and the top ten take 2% to 3%. The CDR3 is 14 residues long. Germline CDR1 and CDR2: SNHLY and FYNNEI. J was trimmed by 5 bases and V by 1 base; bases with no gene match: 1. Input material: PBMCs. The receptor's source is a woman aged 60-70 years in good health and CMV-seropositive. V usage is TRBV2 and J usage is TRBJ1-4, with 7 nucleotides matching TRBD1. The CDR3 reads CASSEEGQNEKLFF. The CDR3 bases are TGTGCCAGCAGTGAAGAGGGACAGAATGAAAAACTGTTTTTT.